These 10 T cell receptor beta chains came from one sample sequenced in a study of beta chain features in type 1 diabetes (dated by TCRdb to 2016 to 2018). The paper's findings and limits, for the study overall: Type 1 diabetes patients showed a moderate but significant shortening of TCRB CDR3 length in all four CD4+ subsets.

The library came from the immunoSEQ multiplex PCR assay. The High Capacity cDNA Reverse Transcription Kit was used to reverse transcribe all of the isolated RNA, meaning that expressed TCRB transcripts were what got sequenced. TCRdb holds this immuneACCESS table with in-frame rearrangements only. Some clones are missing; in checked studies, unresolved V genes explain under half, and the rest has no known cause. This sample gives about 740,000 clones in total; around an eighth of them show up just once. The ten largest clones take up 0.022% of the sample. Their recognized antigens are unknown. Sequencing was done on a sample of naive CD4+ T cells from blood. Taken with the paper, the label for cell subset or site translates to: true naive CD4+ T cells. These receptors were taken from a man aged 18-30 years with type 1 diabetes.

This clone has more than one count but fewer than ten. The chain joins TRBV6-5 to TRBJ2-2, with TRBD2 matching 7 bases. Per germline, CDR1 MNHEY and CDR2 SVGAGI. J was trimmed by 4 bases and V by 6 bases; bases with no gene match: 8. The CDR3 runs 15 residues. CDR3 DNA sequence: TGTGCCAGCAGCTCTGGGGGGGTCCTCACCGGGGAGCTGTTTTTT. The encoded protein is CASSSGGVLTGELFF.

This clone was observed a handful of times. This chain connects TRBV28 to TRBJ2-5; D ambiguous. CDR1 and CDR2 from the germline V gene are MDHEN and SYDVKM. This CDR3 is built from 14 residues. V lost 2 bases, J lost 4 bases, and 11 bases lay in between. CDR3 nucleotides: TGTGCCAGCAGTTTACCTTTACTTGGAGAGACCCAGTACTTC. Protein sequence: CASSLPLLGETQYF. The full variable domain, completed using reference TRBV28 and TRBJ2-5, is DVKVTQSSRYLVKRTGEKVFLECVQDMDHENMFWYRQDPGLGLRLIYFSYDVKMKEKGDIPEGYSVSREKKERFSLILESASTNQTSMYLCASSLPLLGETQYFGPGTRLLVL.

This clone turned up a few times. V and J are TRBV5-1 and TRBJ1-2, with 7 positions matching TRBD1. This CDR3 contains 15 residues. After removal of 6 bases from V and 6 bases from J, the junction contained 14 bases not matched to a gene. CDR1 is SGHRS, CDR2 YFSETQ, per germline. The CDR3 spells CASTRSGDRDHGYTF. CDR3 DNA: TGCGCCAGCACCCGGTCGGGAGACAGGGACCATGGCTACACCTTC.

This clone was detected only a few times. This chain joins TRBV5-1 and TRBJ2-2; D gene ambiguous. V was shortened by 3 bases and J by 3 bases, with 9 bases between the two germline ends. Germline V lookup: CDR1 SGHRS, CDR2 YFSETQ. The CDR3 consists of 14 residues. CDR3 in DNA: TGCGCCAGCAGCTGGACGGATTACACCGGGGAGCTGTTTTTT. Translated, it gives CASSWTDYTGELFF.

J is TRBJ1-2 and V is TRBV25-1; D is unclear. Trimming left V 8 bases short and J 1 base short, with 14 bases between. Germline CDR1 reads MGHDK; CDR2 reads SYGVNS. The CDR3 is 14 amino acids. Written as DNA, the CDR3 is TGTGCCAGCTCCAGCAGACTCAATAACTATGGCTACACCTTC. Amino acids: CASSSRLNNYGYTF.

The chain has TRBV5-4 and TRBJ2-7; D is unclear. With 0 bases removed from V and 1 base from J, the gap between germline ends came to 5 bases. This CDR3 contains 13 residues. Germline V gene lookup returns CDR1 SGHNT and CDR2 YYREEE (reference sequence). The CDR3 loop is CASSLVGSYEQYF. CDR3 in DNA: TGTGCCAGCAGCTTGGTGGGGTCCTACGAGCAGTACTTC.

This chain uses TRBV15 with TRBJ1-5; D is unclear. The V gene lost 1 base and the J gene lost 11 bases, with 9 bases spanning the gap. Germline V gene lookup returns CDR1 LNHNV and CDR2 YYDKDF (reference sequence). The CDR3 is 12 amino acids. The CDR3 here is CATSRGGGAQHF. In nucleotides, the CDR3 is TGTGCCACCAGCAGAGGAGGCGGGGCCCAGCATTTT. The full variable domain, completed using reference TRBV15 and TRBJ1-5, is DAMVIQNPRYQVTQFGKPVTLSCSQTLNHNVMYWYQQKSSQAPKLLFHYYDKDFNNEADTPDNFQSRRPNTSFCFLDIRSPGLGDTAMYLCATSRGGGAQHFGDGTRLSIL.

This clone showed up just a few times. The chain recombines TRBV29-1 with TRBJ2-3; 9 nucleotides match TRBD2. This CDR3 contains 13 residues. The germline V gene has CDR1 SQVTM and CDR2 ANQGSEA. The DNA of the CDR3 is TGCGGAGCGGGGGGCCGACTCACAGATACGCAGTATTTT. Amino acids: CGAGGRLTDTQYF.

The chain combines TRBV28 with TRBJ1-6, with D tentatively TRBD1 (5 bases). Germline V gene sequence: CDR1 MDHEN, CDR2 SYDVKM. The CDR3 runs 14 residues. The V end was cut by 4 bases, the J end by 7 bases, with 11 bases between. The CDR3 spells CASSSDSLNSPLHF. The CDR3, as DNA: TGTGCCAGCAGTTCCGACAGTCTAAATTCACCCCTCCACTTT. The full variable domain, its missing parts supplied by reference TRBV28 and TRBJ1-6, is DVKVTQSSRYLVKRTGEKVFLECVQDMDHENMFWYRQDPGLGLRLIYFSYDVKMKEKGDIPEGYSVSREKKERFSLILESASTNQTSMYLCASSSDSLNSPLHFGNGTRLTVT.

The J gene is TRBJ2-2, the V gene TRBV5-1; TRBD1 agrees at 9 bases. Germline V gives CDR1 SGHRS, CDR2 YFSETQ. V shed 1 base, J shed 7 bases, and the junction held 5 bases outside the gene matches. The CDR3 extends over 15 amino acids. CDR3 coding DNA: TGCGCCAGCAGCTTGACAGGGGGCCTCATCGGGGAGCTGTTTTTT. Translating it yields CASSLTGGLIGELFF.